This T cell receptor (beta chain) was observed in a study of cytomegalovirus exposure and HLA in healthy donors. Turning to the study itself: Earlier sequencing of 150 million to 200 million T cells yielded around 100 million unique TCR beta sequences. Findings and caveats of the study: A few CMV-associated chains were confirmed in vitro to be specific for CMV antigens.

When sampled, the donors appeared nominally healthy, though they likely had unrecorded immune exposures. About this clone: As yet, its antigen is unknown.

Vbeta (60) and Jbeta (13) primers were used in the PCR. Assay used: immunoSEQ multiplex PCR; TCRdb lists only in-frame clones, some missing. The sample includes around 52,000 clones, about 79% of them seen just once. V was pared by 5 bases and J by 6 bases, with 7 bases of the junction left unmatched. CDR1 and CDR2 (germline): SGHTA, FQGNSA. This CDR3 is built from 16 residues. This sequence was found in a man aged 40-49 years in good health and CMV-seronegative. Sequencing was performed on PBMCs. This chain connects TRBV7-2 to TRBJ2-2, with 12 bases lining up with TRBD1. CDR3 protein: CASSQGTGGRAGELFF. The CDR3 DNA is TGTGCCAGCAGCCAAGGGACAGGGGGCCGGGCCGGGGAGCTGTTTTTT.